The 22 T cell receptor beta chains below come from one sample, sequenced in a study of cytomegalovirus exposure and HLA in healthy donors. PCR used 60 Vbeta primers and 13 Jbeta primers. The assay was immunoSEQ multiplex PCR, and TCRdb's table has in-frame clones only and misses some. The sample carries over 100,000 clones, around 86% recorded once. The sequencing sample was made of PBMCs. Receptor source: a woman in her 30s in good health and CMV-seronegative.

This clone appeared a few times. V gene TRBV5-1 combines with J gene TRBJ2-5; 12 bases agree with TRBD2. The CDR3 loop spans 17 amino acids. With V trimmed by 0 bases and J by 2 bases, 5 bases remained unmatched. Germline V CDR1 and CDR2: SGHRS, YFSETQ. CDR3 in DNA: TGCGCCAGCAGCTTGGCCGGACTAGCGGGACTGCAAGAGACCCAGTACTTC. As protein: CASSLAGLAGLQETQYF.

V and J are TRBV6-1 and TRBJ2-2; tentatively, D is TRBD2 (7 bases). V lost 2 bases to trimming and J lost 6 bases, with 16 bases between them. Germline V gene sequence: CDR1 MNHNS, CDR2 SASEGT. This CDR3 region has 16 residues. The CDR3 protein is CASSELAGAPAGELFF. CDR3 nucleotides: TGTGCCAGCAGTGAATTGGCGGGGGCCCCGGCCGGGGAGCTGTTTTTT.

The chain couples TRBV4-1 to TRBJ1-5; D gene unclear. Between the trimmed V and J ends, which lost 1 base and 0 bases, there was a span of 7 bases. Germline CDR1 is MGHRA and CDR2 is YSYEKL. The CDR3 spans 15 residues. CDR3 DNA: TGCGCCAGCAGCCAAGTTTACGGTAGCAATCAGCCCCAGCATTTT. Translated: CASSQVYGSNQPQHF.

The V call is TRBV6-5, the J call TRBJ2-7; a possible D gene is TRBD2 (6 bases). The CDR3 covers 15 residues. From germline, CDR1 is MNHEY and CDR2 SVGAGI. The ends were cut back, 5 bases at V and 2 bases at J, with 16 bases in the middle. The CDR3 loop reads CASSPRRETPYEQYF. The CDR3 DNA reads as TGTGCCAGCAGTCCGAGGCGGGAAACCCCCTACGAGCAGTACTTC.

The chain uses TRBV5-1 and TRBJ1-2; D gene unclear. Germline CDR1 SGHRS, CDR2 YFSETQ. The V and J ends lost 4 bases and 6 bases respectively, with 19 bases between them. CDR3 length: 15 amino acids. CDR3 sequence (DNA): TGCGCCAGCAGCGCTGACCCCGGGTTTTCGGATGGCTACACCTTC. It is translated as CASSADPGFSDGYTF.

V gene TRBV10-2 combines with J gene TRBJ2-5, with TRBD1 identical over 8 bases. CDR3 length equals 13 residues. V lost 7 bases to trimming and J lost 7 bases; unmatched junction nucleotides: 8. Germline values: CDR1 WSHSY, CDR2 SAAADI. CDR3 sequence reads: CASNDRGGGTQYF. Written as DNA, the CDR3 is TGCGCCAGCAACGACAGGGGTGGGGGGACCCAGTACTTC.

The chain uses TRBV7-2 and TRBJ2-7, with D tentatively TRBD2 (7 bases). This CDR3 contains 12 residues. The germline CDR1 and CDR2 sequences are SGHTA and FQGNSA. Trimming removed 1 base from V and 9 bases from J, with 10 bases in between. The CDR3 spells CASSLVGGRQYF. For the CDR3, the DNA is TGTGCCAGCAGCTTAGTCGGGGGGCGGCAGTACTTC.

The chain links TRBV28 to TRBJ2-1, with a tentative D call TRBD1 (5 bases). Germline V gene sequence: CDR1 MDHEN, CDR2 SYDVKM. Between the trimmed V and J ends, which lost 4 bases and 11 bases, there was a span of 15 bases. The CDR3 sequence is 13 residues long. DNA of the CDR3: TGTGCCAGCAGTTCCCGGACATTGCCCAAGCAGTTCTTC. Translating it yields CASSSRTLPKQFF.

This clone was observed a single time. The same CDR3 arises from other DNA sequences in this sample as well. V and J are TRBV27 and TRBJ1-2, with a tentative D call TRBD1 (6 bases). Germline V gives CDR1 MNHEY, CDR2 SMNVEV (reference sequence). The CDR3 is 18 residues long. Trimming cost V 2 bases and J 0 bases, with 19 bases left between them. CDR3 DNA: TGTGCCAGCAGTTTAAAGGGGGTCGGCACATTCTCTAACTATGGCTACACCTTC. This codes for CASSLKGVGTFSNYGYTF.

This clone showed up just once. V and J are TRBV9 and TRBJ2-7; 11 bases are shared with TRBD1. This CDR3 is 15 amino acids long. Germline loops: CDR1 SGDLS, CDR2 YYNGEE. J lost 4 bases, V lost 4 bases, and 7 bases had no gene match. The CDR3 loop is CASSPTGTGGYEQYF. The DNA for the CDR3 is TGTGCCAGCAGCCCAACCGGGACAGGGGGGTACGAGCAGTACTTC.

This clone was detected a few times. This chain uses TRBV7-2 with TRBJ2-7, with 7 positions matching TRBD2. Unmatched junction bases numbered 7, after V lost 5 bases and J lost 6 bases. The CDR3 is made up of 13 amino acids. Germline loops: CDR1 SGHTA, CDR2 FQGNSA. The CDR3 DNA reads as TGTGCCAGCAGCCTCCGGACTAGAGTCGAGCAGTACTTC. Residues: CASSLRTRVEQYF.

This rearrangement joins TRBV5-1 to TRBJ2-3, with 8 nucleotides matching TRBD2. Germline CDR1 reads SGHRS; CDR2 reads YFSETQ. V was clipped by 4 bases and J by 2 bases; unmatched bases: 3. CDR3 length: 14 amino acids. The CDR3 DNA sequence: TGCGCCAGCAGCCCCGGGAGGGTCACAGATACGCAGTATTTT. It yields the protein CASSPGRVTDTQYF.

The chain links TRBV27 to TRBJ2-1, with D maybe TRBD1 (9 bases). The germline V gene encodes CDR1 MNHEY and CDR2 SMNVEV (reference sequence). V was cut by 5 bases and J by 5 bases, with 43 bases left in between. The CDR3 has 24 amino acids. CDR3 sequence: CASSPLPTGTGSFGRLAKNNEQFF. The CDR3 nucleotides are TGTGCCAGCAGTCCGCTGCCGACCGGGACAGGGAGTTTTGGGCGACTAGCGAAAAACAATGAGCAGTTCTTC.

Note on this clone: A read error may produce the germline difference seen at one junction end. The rearrangement joins TRBV7-7 to TRBJ2-2; 7 bases line up with TRBD1. The CDR3 extends over 16 amino acids. CDR1 and CDR2 from the germline V gene are SSHAT and FNYEAQ (reference sequence). CDR3 protein: CASSSTGSPNTGELFF. The CDR3 DNA reads TGTGCTAGCAGCTCGACAGGGTCTCCGAACACCGGGGAGCTGTTTTTT. The variable domain in full, with the rest retrieved from reference TRBV7-7 and TRBJ2-2, is GAGVSQSPRYKVTKRGQDVTLRCDPISSHATLYWYQQALGQGPEFLTYFNYEAQPDKSGLPSDRFSAERPEGSISTLTIQRTEQRDSAMYRCASSSTGSPNTGELFFGEGSRLTVL.

This clone was counted a few times. The chain links TRBV9 to TRBJ2-3, with D perhaps matching TRBD2 (5 bases). There are 17 residues in the CDR3. The V end was cut by 0 bases, the J end by 0 bases, with 14 bases between. Germline V gene sequence: CDR1 SGDLS, CDR2 YYNGEE. The CDR3 reads CASSVVDYPISTDTQYF. CDR3 DNA: TGTGCCAGCAGCGTAGTTGACTACCCAATTAGCACAGATACGCAGTATTTT.

The chain carries TRBV16 and TRBJ2-7; 10 positions agree with TRBD2. The CDR3 has 14 amino acids. V lost 0 bases and J lost 12; bases outside the gene matches: 8. Germline-derived CDR1 and CDR2 are KGHSY and FQNENV. CDR3 loop: CASSQSPSGSSRYF. CDR3 DNA: TGTGCCAGCAGCCAATCACCTAGCGGGAGTAGTAGGTACTTC.

This chain connects TRBV28 to TRBJ2-3, with D perhaps TRBD2 (6 bases). Per the germline V gene, CDR1 is MDHEN and CDR2 is SYDVKM. V was trimmed by 6 bases and J by 2 bases, leaving 15 bases between them. CDR3 length: 15 residues. The CDR3: CASSLGGLITDTQYF. The DNA for the CDR3 is TGTGCCAGCAGCCTTGGGGGACTGATCACAGATACGCAGTATTTT.

The chain couples TRBV19 to TRBJ2-1; 11 bases are shared with TRBD2. The germline V gene encodes CDR1 LNHDA and CDR2 SQIVND (reference sequence). After removal of 6 bases from V and 4 bases from J, the junction contained 2 bases not matched to a gene. The CDR3 sequence is 14 residues long. CDR3 protein: CASSGTSGYNEQFF. CDR3 DNA: TGTGCCAGTAGCGGGACTAGCGGATACAATGAGCAGTTCTTC.

The chain carries TRBV29-1 and TRBJ2-1, with a possible D match to TRBD2 (5 bases). Germline CDR1 reads SQVTM; CDR2 reads ANQGSEA. The V and J ends lost 7 bases and 9 bases respectively, with 13 bases between them. CDR3 size: 11 residues. CDR3 loop: CSAEGGSEQFF. The CDR3 DNA reads TGCAGCGCCGAGGGCGGGTCTGAGCAGTTCTTC.

CDR3 sequence: CATSQKRRLRETQYF. CDR3 in DNA: TGTGCCACCTCCCAAAAAAGGAGACTTCGAGAGACCCAGTACTTC. The chain carries TRBV19 and TRBJ2-5; D uncertain. The length of the CDR3 is 15 residues. The ends were cut back, 10 bases at V and 4 bases at J, with 22 bases in the middle. Germline V gene sequence: CDR1 LNHDA, CDR2 SQIVND (reference sequence).

CDR3 DNA sequence: TGTGCCAGCAGCTCTGGGACTAGCGGGCGCGATGAGCAGTTCTTC. Protein: CASSSGTSGRDEQFF. This rearrangement joins TRBV11-2 to TRBJ2-1; 12 nucleotides agree with TRBD2. This CDR3 comprises 15 residues. Trimming at V came to 4 bases and at J to 8 bases, leaving 6 bases not matched to a gene. Germline lookup yields CDR1 SGHAT and CDR2 FQNNGV.

This chain's CDR3 is CASSQAGGSYEQYF. For the CDR3, the DNA is TGTGCCAGCAGCCAGGCAGGAGGCTCTTACGAGCAGTACTTC. The V and J genes are TRBV14 and TRBJ2-7; D may be TRBD2 (5 bases). The CDR3 has 14 amino acids. Germline CDR1 and CDR2: SGHDN and FVKESK. V lost 3 bases and J 4 bases, leaving 13 bases between the germline ends.